The T cell receptor beta chain described here comes from a study of long-term antiretroviral therapy in people with HIV (dated by TCRdb to 2021 to 2024). Describing the broader study: The earliest samples were collected approximately a decade before the 2015 WHO recommendation for immediate ART, a period when ART was typically delayed until CD4 counts fell. Whether ART initiation and durable HIV suppression were associated with changes in peripheral blood TRB repertoire composition and diversity was tested in a retrospective serial study. Test extractions of a monoclonal T-cell line alongside a few dozen polyclonal samples showed no cross-contamination during QIAcube processing. Of the 30 participants with HIV, about a dozen were female. A total of fewer than 250 cryopreserved PBMC samples came from a few dozen adults with confirmed HIV infection and were collected serially over a mean of roughly 6 years (range 1-12). On the study overall, not on this receptor specifically: Inferences about post-ART repertoire changes are limited because no data were available on ART adherence, viral resistance or therapy changes. CDR3 length ranges in HIV repertoires were narrower than in controls, and network structure suggested an antigen-experienced repertoire with only a slight naive shift after ART. Limited PBMC availability meant only the TCR beta chain was sequenced, without alpha chain pairing. Because cell numbers in pre-ART samples were limited, unsorted PBMC were profiled instead of sorted CD4+ and CD8+ T cells. The samples span the years 2004 to 2017, and the ART regimens used may be less effective than current regimens. The repertoire was dominated across all time points by expanded TRB clones identified before ART initiation, although this dominance was seen to fluctuate and to decrease in many PLHIV after ART. A significant increase in TRB diversity was found to be associated with ART initiation, although TRB diversity was observed to remain significantly below that of transplant donor controls even after long-term ART.

CDR1 and CDR2, per the germline V gene (reference sequence), are SEHNR and FQNEAQ. At the junction V is shortened by 5 bases and J by 4 bases, with 21 bases in between. Taken from cysteine to phenylalanine, the CDR3 has 17 residues. Only CDR3 DNA remains: 51 bases, in frame from the first base. The immunoSEQ hsTCRB v3.0 assay was used at survey level resolution for TRB variable region sequencing. A depth of about 40,000-50,000 T-cell genomes per sample was targeted for TRB sequencing. TRB libraries were pooled and sequenced on an Illumina MiSeq using a v3 150-cycle kit. For the original study's pipeline: Repertoire analysis ran in R within a reproducible Nextflow workflow covering QC, data transformation and analysis. LymphoSeq2, an R package for exploring AIRR-Seq data, was used to implement the custom analyses. Several samples yielding fewer than 5000 total TRB sequences were excluded, leaving 188 analyzed HIV repertoires. Among the approximately 180 retained HIV repertoires, 55 to 65 were collected before ART initiation and roughly 130 were collected after ART initiation. Repertoires were downsampled to 5000 TRB nucleotide sequences, and summary statistics were averaged over 100 downsampling iterations. TRB sequences were retained for analysis only if CDR3 regions of at least seven amino acids were present. A Shannon entropy-derived clonality score and the Gini coefficient were used to measure diversity. In the repertoire networks, any two of the top 5000 CDR3 amino acid sequences were linked whenever the two sequences differed by an edit distance of one. For TRB CDR3 amino acid sequences, antigen specificity groups and MHC restriction were predicted with GLIPH2. To flag known CMV, EBV, HIV or tissue antigen associations, CDR3 amino acid sequences were matched against VDJdb and McPAS-TCR. Pre-ART, post-ART and control groups were compared with Wilcoxon signed-rank tests and Holm-Bonferroni correction. TCRdb took this table from immuneACCESS and kept in-frame rearrangements with V and J called. Such tables lack part of the clones; where checked against another copy, unresolved V genes explain under half of the gap, and the rest is unexplained. From that table come the V and J calls and clone size; the DNA was used to work out D and trimming. The sample table holds tens of thousands of clones, of which approximately 81% were seen once. The top ten clonotypes cover 8% to 9% of the sample.

A note on this clone: The target of this receptor is not known. It has no much larger one-base neighbor in the sample; base qualities were not kept.

Inclusion was restricted to participants for whom at least one PBMC sample before ART initiation and at least two post-ART samples were available. All participants with HIV were treated in the United States of America. Cryopreserved samples of about 1-10 million PBMC were thawed and washed before DNA extraction. At the time of the earliest PBMC sample, participants with HIV were aged between about 23 and 55 years. Per participant, PBMC samples came from 1-4 timepoints prior to ART initiation and 2-8 timepoints following ART initiation, for a median of 7 samples. Serial HIV viral load, CD4+ T-cell count, ART history and demographic data were obtained for every participant. Genomic DNA was extracted from unsorted PBMC with a Qiagen kit on a QIAcube, processed in batches of 12 samples.

Here the chain combines TRBV7-9 and TRBJ2-1; the D gene cannot be resolved beyond TRBD1 or TRBD2, each matching 5 bases. Sequenced here: unsorted PBMCs, sampled less than 5 years after starting antiretroviral therapy. The receptor was isolated from a man aged 40-50 years with HIV. The DNA reads as follows: TGTGCCAGCAGCGTACGGGCTGGGGACGGATTTTACAATGAGCAGTTCTTC. Its coded protein is CASSVRAGDGFYNEQFF.